The following is a T cell receptor (beta chain) sequence with its context. The antigen is undetermined. The authors split each subset's genomic DNA evenly across several immunoSEQ plates. Original methodology: ImmunoSEQ sequences covered only the junction and lacked quality scores; filtering therefore differed. TCRdb's copy holds only in-frame clones and misses some; the assay was immunoSEQ multiplex PCR. The DNA gave D and trimming, while V, J and clone size come from that table. This sample has around 1.9 million clones, with around 93% found just once. The data belong to a study of shared clonotypes between healthy human individuals. Study-wide findings and caveats: Shared clonotypes: 4.5% to 6% naive CD4, around 3.7% naive CD8, around 2.4% memory CD4, over 0.3% memory CD8. Estimated richness was generally greater in naive than memory subsets.

Terminally differentiated effector memory CD45RA+ cells were left out of the naive CD8 fraction, which was CD45RO-negative and positively selected for CCR7. Sequenced sample: naive CD8+ T cells from PBMCs. The clonotype originates from a man younger than 30 in good health. Some clones in this sample may be carry-over from other donors' samples.

DNA of the CDR3: TGTGCCAGCAGTTCCGGGACTAGCGGGACGTGGGGCGAGCAGTACTTC. This sequence encodes CASSSGTSGTWGEQYF. The gene calls are TRBV27 and TRBJ2-7, with 13 bases identical to TRBD2. The CDR3 has 16 residues. Germline V lookup: CDR1 MNHEY, CDR2 SMNVEV (reference sequence). V dropped 4 bases and J dropped 6; count of bases not matched to a gene: 9.